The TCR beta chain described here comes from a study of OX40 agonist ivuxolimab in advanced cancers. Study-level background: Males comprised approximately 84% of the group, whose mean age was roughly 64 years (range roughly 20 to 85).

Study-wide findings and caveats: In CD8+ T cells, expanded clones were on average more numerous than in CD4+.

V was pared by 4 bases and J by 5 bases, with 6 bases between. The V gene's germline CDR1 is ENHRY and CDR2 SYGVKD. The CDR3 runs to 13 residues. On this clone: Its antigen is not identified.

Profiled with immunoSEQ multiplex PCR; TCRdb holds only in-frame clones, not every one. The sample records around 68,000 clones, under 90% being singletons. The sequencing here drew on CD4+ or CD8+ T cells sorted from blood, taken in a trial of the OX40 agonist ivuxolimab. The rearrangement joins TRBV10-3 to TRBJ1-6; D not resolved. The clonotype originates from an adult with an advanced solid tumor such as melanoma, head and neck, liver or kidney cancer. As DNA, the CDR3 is TGTGCCATCAGTGGGCAGAATAATTCACCCCTCCACTTT. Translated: CAISGQNNSPLHF.